This T cell receptor (beta chain) is from a study of T cell responses to AZD1222 COVID-19 vaccine. Overall study results and limits: Only a handful of AZD1222 recipients were seropositive at baseline.

As for this clone: Its matching antigen is unknown.

Sequenced by immunoSEQ multiplex PCR; TCRdb stores in-frame clones only, minus some. The sample yields roughly 100,000 clones, 87% seen once. Trimming cost V 6 bases and J 11 bases, with 18 bases left between them. Germline loops: CDR1 SGDLS, CDR2 YYNGEE. This CDR3 spans 14 amino acids. The sequencing here drew on peripheral blood, taken on day 0 of AZD1222 vaccination. This receptor was obtained from an adult in good health. This chain links TRBV9 with TRBJ1-6, with D maybe TRBD1 (5 bases). The CDR3 region is CASNPVGTEPPLHF. CDR3 coding DNA: TGTGCCAGCAACCCCGTAGGGACTGAGCCACCCCTCCACTTT.